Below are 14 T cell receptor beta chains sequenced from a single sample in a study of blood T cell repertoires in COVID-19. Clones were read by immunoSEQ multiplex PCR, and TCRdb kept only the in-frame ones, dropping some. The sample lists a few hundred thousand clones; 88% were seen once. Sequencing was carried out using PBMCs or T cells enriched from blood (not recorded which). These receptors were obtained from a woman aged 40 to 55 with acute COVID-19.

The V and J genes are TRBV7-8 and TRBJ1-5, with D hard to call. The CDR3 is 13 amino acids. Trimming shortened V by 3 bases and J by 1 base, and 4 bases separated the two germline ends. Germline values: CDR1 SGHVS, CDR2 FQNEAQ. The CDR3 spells CASSFVSNQPQHF. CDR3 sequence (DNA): TGTGCCAGCAGCTTTGTAAGCAATCAGCCCCAGCATTTT.

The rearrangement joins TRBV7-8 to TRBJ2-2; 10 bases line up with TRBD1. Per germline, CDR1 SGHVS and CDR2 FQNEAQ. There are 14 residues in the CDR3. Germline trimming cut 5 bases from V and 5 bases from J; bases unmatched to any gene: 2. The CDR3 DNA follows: TGTGCCAGCAGCCAGGGACAGGGGACCGGGGAGCTGTTTTTT. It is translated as CASSQGQGTGELFF.

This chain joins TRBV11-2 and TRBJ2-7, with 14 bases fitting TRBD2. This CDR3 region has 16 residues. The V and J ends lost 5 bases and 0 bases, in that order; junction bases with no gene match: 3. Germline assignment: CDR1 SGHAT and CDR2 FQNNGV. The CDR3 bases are TGTGCCAGCAGCCCCGGACTAGCGGGAGGCTCCTACGAGCAGTACTTC. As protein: CASSPGLAGGSYEQYF.

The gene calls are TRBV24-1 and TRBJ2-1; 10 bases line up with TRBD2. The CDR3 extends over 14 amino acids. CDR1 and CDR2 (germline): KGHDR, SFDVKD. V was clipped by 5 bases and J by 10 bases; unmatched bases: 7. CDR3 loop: CATSVASGGSEQFF. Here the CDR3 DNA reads TGTGCCACCAGTGTGGCTAGCGGGGGTTCAGAGCAGTTCTTC.

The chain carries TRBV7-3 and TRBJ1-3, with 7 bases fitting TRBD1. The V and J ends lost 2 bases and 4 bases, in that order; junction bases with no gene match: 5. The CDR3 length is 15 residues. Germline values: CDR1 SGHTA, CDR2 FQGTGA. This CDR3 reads CASSLGGGAGNTIYF. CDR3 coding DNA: TGTGCCAGCAGCTTAGGAGGGGGCGCGGGAAACACCATATATTTT.

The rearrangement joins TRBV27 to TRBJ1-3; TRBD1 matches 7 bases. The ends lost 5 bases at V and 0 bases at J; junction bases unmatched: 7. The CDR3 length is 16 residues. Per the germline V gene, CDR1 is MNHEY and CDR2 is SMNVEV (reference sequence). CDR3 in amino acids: CASSPTGKNSGNTIYF. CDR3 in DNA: TGTGCCAGCAGTCCGACAGGGAAAAACTCTGGAAACACCATATATTTT.

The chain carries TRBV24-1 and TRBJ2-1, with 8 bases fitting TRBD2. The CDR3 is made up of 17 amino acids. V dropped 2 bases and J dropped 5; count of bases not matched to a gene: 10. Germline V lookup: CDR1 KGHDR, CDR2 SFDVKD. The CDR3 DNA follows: TGTGCCACCAGTGATTCGACGAGCGGGAGTGGTAACAATGAGCAGTTCTTC. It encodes CATSDSTSGSGNNEQFF.

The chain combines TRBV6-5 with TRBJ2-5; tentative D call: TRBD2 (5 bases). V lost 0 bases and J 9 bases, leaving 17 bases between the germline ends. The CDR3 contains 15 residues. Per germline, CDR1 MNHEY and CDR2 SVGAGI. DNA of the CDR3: TGTGCCAGCAGTTACTCGGTCCAGGCCCACGGGGCCCAGTACTTC. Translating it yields CASSYSVQAHGAQYF.

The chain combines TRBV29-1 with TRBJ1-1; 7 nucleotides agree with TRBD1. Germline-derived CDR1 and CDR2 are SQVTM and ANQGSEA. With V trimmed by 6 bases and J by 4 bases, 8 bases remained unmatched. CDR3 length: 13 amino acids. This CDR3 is CSVRKGQTTEAFF. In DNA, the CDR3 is TGCAGCGTACGAAAGGGACAGACCACTGAAGCTTTCTTT.

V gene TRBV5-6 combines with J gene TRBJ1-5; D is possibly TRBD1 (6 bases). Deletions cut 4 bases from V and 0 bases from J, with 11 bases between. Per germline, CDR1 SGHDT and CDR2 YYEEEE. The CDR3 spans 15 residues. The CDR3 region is CASSGTGNSNQPQHF. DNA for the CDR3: TGTGCCAGCAGCGGAACAGGGAATAGCAATCAGCCCCAGCATTTT.

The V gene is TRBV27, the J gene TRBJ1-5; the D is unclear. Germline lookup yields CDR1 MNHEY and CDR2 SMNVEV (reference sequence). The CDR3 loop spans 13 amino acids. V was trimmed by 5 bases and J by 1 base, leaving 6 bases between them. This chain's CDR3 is CASSTVSNQPQHF. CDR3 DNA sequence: TGTGCCAGCAGTACAGTGAGCAATCAGCCCCAGCATTTT.

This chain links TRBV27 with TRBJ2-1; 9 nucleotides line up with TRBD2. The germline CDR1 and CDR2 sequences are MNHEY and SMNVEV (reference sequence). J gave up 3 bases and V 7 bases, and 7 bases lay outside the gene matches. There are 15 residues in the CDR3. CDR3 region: CASTRAGGGYNEQFF. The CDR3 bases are TGTGCCAGCACAAGAGCGGGAGGAGGCTACAATGAGCAGTTCTTC.

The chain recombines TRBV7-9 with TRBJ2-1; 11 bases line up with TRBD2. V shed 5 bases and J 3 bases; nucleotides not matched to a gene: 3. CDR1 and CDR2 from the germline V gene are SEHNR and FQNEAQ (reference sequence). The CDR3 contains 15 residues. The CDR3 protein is CASSPTSGNYNEQFF. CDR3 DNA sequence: TGTGCCAGCAGCCCGACTAGCGGGAACTACAATGAGCAGTTCTTC.

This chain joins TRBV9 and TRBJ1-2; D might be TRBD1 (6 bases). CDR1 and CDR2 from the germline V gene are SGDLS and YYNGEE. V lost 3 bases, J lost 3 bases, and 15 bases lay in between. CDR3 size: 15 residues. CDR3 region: CASSARTGFDYGYTF. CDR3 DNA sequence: TGTGCCAGCAGCGCCCGTACAGGGTTTGACTATGGCTACACCTTC.